Given below is one T cell receptor (beta chain) in context. This clonotype is classified as medium-sized (0.01 to 0.1%). It has no much larger one-base neighbor in the sample; base qualities were not kept. The library was obtained by 5' RACE. Before sequencing, TCRbeta libraries were pooled in proportion to the sorted cell numbers of each library. Total RNA was extracted from sorted cells with RNAzol RT, and cDNA was synthesized with an oligo(dT) primer and a template-switching oligo. The TCRbeta V-CDR3-J region was amplified by PCR between a SMARTer oligo primer and a TCRbeta constant-region primer using Kapa HiFi. Illumina adaptors and sample-specific index barcodes were added in a second PCR, with HighPrep bead cleanup and a Bioanalyzer check confirming a band of roughly 650 bp. Libraries were sequenced on an Illumina MiSeq with 2x151 bp paired-end reads. Turning to the authors' computational methods: An in-house Java program demultiplexed the reads, and MiXCR assigned TCRbeta annotations and counted clonotypes. Repertoire overlap was assessed with Morisita-Horn indices from the R package vegan, and UPGMA clustering and Circos plots of recurring clonotypes were generated. Shannon diversity and richness were normalized to the maximum possible value based on input cell numbers, so that values between 0 and 1 were obtained. CDR3beta sequences were aligned with MUSCLE, distances were computed with SeqinR, and multidimensional scaling was plotted in R. In-frame beta chains were kept once TCRdb had trimmed the public reads at Q25 with fastp and called clones with MiXCR. All rows with the same CDR3 protein become a single entry with the most common DNA and genes. TCRdb assigned the V and J calls; the authors' analysis was not used. Within this sample are 600 to 650 distinct CDR3 sequences, with 1.5% to 2% of them counted one time only. Around 36% of the sample lies in the top ten.

The sample originates from a study of Japanese encephalitis immunity and Zika vaccine responses (dated by TCRdb to about 2021). For the wider study: The included participants were given three 5.0 ug doses of alum-adjuvanted ZPIV at weeks 0, 4 and 28. Some 12 participants were given two doses of JEV vaccine (IXIARO) 28 days apart, two to three months before the first ZPIV dose. One dose of YFV vaccine (YF-VAX) was administered before ZPIV to about 12 participants, and eight or nine participants were flavivirus-naive. Roughly six representative participants from each pre-vaccination group were selected for TCR sequencing, using samples from week 0 (after pre-vaccination and before ZPIV) and week 52. TCR repertoires from three flavivirus-naive individuals were additionally analyzed at weeks 2, 6 and 52 after the start of ZPIV vaccination. The stimulations used peptide pools from ZIKV structural proteins divided into flavivirus-conserved and non-conserved sets, or JEV or YFV peptides that matched the pre-vaccination. The ZIKV peptides, 15-mers that overlapped by 11 residues, were chosen for containing NetMHCpan/NetMHCII-predicted epitopes with affinity below 50 nM. The study asked whether earlier vaccination against Japanese encephalitis virus (JEV) or yellow fever virus (YFV) shaped CD4 T cell responses to the Zika vaccine.

After labeling with CellTrace CFSE, PBMCs were cultured for 6 days in RPMI containing approximately 8% human serum along with peptide pools, each at approximately 1 ug/mL. On a BD FACSAria, proliferating CD4 T cells were sorted without fixation as live CD56-CD19-CD16-CD3+CD4+ CFSE-low cells. The enrolled adults were healthy, and microneutralization screening showed them to be seronegative for ZIKV, JEV, YFV, DENV and WNV. The samples were taken from a phase 1, double-blinded, randomized, placebo-controlled trial testing an alum-adjuvanted Zika purified-inactivated virus (ZPIV) vaccine. Peripheral blood mononuclear cells were isolated by standard procedure and stored frozen in liquid nitrogen until use. On the study overall, not on this receptor specifically: Samples were clustered by participant, with no similarity observed between individuals, suggesting that no public TCRs were detected. After ZPIV, repertoire richness of CD4 T cells responding to conserved ZIKV epitopes significantly decreased in JEV-pre-vaccinated donors. CD8 T cell responses to ZIKV peptide pools were of very low magnitude and seen in only a few individuals. Compared with YFV-pre-vaccinated donors, JEV-pre-vaccinated donors had higher repertoire similarity across time-points and stimulations, indicating that more clonotypes were common to ZIKV and JEV stimulation. Only a subset of trial participants with three doses and adequate samples was analyzed, not the entire vaccinated cohort. The individual peptides behind the cross-reactive responses were not identified because limits on sample size made peptide-pool deconvolution impossible.

Source: antigen-activated CD4+ T cells from blood, cultured, taken during a Zika inactivated vaccine study. The clonotype originates from an adult man who received an inactivated Zika virus vaccine.

The CDR3 region reads CASGGGVNTEAFF. The sequenced DNA: TGCGCCAGCGGGGGTGGGGTGAACACTGAAGCTTTCTTT. The chain is encoded by TRBV5-1 joined to TRBJ1-1; perhaps TRBD1 is the D gene, with 5 bases matching. V sheds 7 bases and J sheds 0 bases, leaving 10 bases between their ends. CDR1 SGHRS and CDR2 YFSETQ are derived from the germline V gene. The CDR3 runs 13 amino acids, cysteine and phenylalanine included. Of all the DNA, just the CDR3 is kept, 39 bases in frame from base 1.